This T cell receptor (beta chain) was recorded in a study of blood T cell repertoires in COVID-19. As for the study in general: Researchers got acute and convalescent COVID-19 samples from the United States, Italy and Spain. T cells, B-cell-depleted T cells, or PBMCs provided the cDNA or gDNA that served as material.

The CDR3 contains 14 residues. V was pared by 3 bases and J by 0 bases, with 9 bases between. CDR1 and CDR2 from the germline V gene are SGHRS and YFSETQ. Per the original data handling: Quantification of nucleated cells was approximated via reference gene primer amplification. The table came from immunoSEQ multiplex PCR; TCRdb's copy has only in-frame clones and leaves some out. V, J and clone size reflect that table, while D and trimming were determined from the DNA. The data hold about 150,000 clones, with roughly 80% observed a single time. This TCR was sampled from a woman aged 55 to 70 with acute or convalescent COVID-19. Sequenced material: peripheral blood. The V gene is TRBV5-1, the J gene TRBJ1-1, with D possibly matching TRBD1 (5 bases). The CDR3 here is CASSSTAMNTEAFF. The CDR3 DNA sequence: TGCGCCAGCAGCTCGACAGCCATGAACACTGAAGCTTTCTTT.